This T cell receptor (beta chain) came from a study of beta chain features in type 1 diabetes. The wider study: Patients were similar to healthy donors in age and gender (as well as in cell yields).

Overall study findings and caveats: Highly expressing activated T cells could be over-counted with a cDNA template. Individuals with type 1 diabetes displayed fewer insertions and more deletions at VDJ junctions. Across patients, naive, central memory and Treg TCRB repertoires exhibited apparently greater similarity than was observed across healthy donors.

Comment on this clone: Its specificity is not known.

The CDR3 runs 14 residues. Trimming cost V 6 bases and J 1 base; bases outside gene matches: 4. Per germline, CDR1 MDHEN and CDR2 SYDVKM. As every portion of the isolated RNA was reverse transcribed, the sequencing read expressed TCRB transcripts. Sequencing used immunoSEQ multiplex PCR; TCRdb keeps in-frame clones, though not all of them. The table records around 200,000 clones, roughly an eighth of them present only once. This clonotype was obtained from a young woman in good health. Input material: central memory CD4+ T cells from blood. This chain connects TRBV28 to TRBJ2-5; 8 bases are shared with TRBD2. DNA for the CDR3: TGTGCCAGCAGCTTAGCGGGGAGCCAAGAGACCCAGTACTTC. Translation: CASSLAGSQETQYF.